This record looks at one T cell receptor beta chain sequence and its context. V was cut by 3 bases and J by 3 bases, with 12 bases left in between. The CDR3 spans 15 residues. CDR1 is LNHDA, CDR2 SQIVND, per germline (reference sequence). The entry originates in a study of high-grade serous ovarian cancer treatment subgroups. Tumor samples were obtained before definitive surgery or chemotherapy. The method was immunoSEQ multiplex PCR; TCRdb's version includes in-frame clones alone and lacks a portion of them. This table holds fewer than 6,500 clones, 60% to 75% found once. This receptor was taken from a human donor with high-grade serous ovarian cancer. Input material: tumor tissue. The rearrangement uses TRBV19 and TRBJ2-1, with D possibly matching TRBD1 (6 bases). In nucleotides, the CDR3 is TGTGCCAGTAGTATCAGCCCAGGGGACTACAATGAGCAGTTCTTC. Protein product: CASSISPGDYNEQFF.